Described below is a single TCR beta chain sequence and its context. This clone's antigen is unknown. To determine HCMV serostatus, a commercial ELISA kit was used to detect HCMV-specific IgG in serum. Peripheral blood mononuclear cells were isolated from blood by Ficoll density gradient centrifugation. The record originates from a study of T cells expressing NK-cell markers (dated by TCRdb to between 2020 and 2021). In the study overall: Under ten donors provided sorted CD3+CD56+NKG2C+, CD3+CD56+NKG2C- and CD3+CD56-NKG2C+ T-cell subsets, whose TCR beta-chain repertoires were profiled. Among the eight sequenced donors, only one was HCMV-seronegative, while the other seven were HCMV-seropositive. The study sequenced eight donors, all healthy volunteers chosen at random: three men and five women. Illumina HiSeq 2000/2500, MiSeq or NextSeq was used to sequence libraries as 2 x 150 bp reads. The investigation overall reported the following: In six or seven donors, the dominant CD3+CD56+NKG2C+ clonotypes ranked among the top 10 CD8+ clonotypes, making up roughly 1.0-8% of CD8+ T cells. Whether the expanded NKG2C-expressing T cell clones were specific for HCMV antigens remained unclear. Those dominant clonotypes were again the most abundant among CD3+CD56-NKG2C+ cells in several donors, at about 25-60.1%.

The CDR3 covers 16 residues, taking in both the cysteine and the phenylalanine. No DNA is recorded. CDR1 DFQATT and CDR2 SNEGSKA were looked up in the germline V gene (reference sequence). The sequencer listed for this sample is Illumina HiSeq 2000. The TCR beta cDNA libraries were made using 5'RACE template switching, a step that added both a universal primer site and unique molecular identifiers. Synthesis of cDNA was primed from the TCR beta constant segment and was followed by two consecutive PCR amplification steps. On the authors' methods: MIGEC handled demultiplexing of the reads and grouping by UMI, while MiTCR was used to assemble and quantify clonotypes. To remove erroneous sequences, TCR cDNA sequences were retained only when supported by two or more reads. Downstream repertoire analysis used the tcR package, and clonotypes were matched across fractions by CDR3 nucleotide sequence plus V segment. Antigen specificity was annotated against VDJdb with VDJmatch, allowing one amino acid substitution in CDR3. Once TCRdb had reprocessed the reads, it stored one entry per CDR3 protein sequence and supplied no DNA. The V and J calls, along with clone size, are taken from TCRdb and not from the paper's own processing. Per the sample table, the count is almost 450,000 distinct CDR3 sequences. Jointly, the top ten make up less than 7.5% of the sample.

The chain is assembled from TRBV20-1 and TRBJ2-3; TCRdb outputs TRBD1, but without DNA this stays unchecked. Sequencing used blood T cells: a sorted CD56 or NKG2C T cell subset, CD4+ or CD8+ T cells, or bulk PBMC T cells (not recorded which). The clonotype comes from a woman between 18 and 70 years old in good health. The CDR3 reads CSARDAQGGLGDTQYF.